This passage covers 9 T cell receptor beta chains from one sample sequenced in a study of OX40 agonist ivuxolimab in advanced cancers. Sequencing was performed with immunoSEQ multiplex PCR; in TCRdb, only in-frame clones are kept and a portion is missing. The data contain roughly 70,000 clones, 88% of them singletons. The specimen comprised CD4+ or CD8+ T cells sorted from blood, sampled in a trial of the OX40 agonist ivuxolimab. These receptors came from an adult with an advanced solid tumor such as melanoma, head and neck, liver or kidney cancer.

This chain links TRBV28 with TRBJ2-3; the D is unclear. The germline V gene has CDR1 MDHEN and CDR2 SYDVKM. V was cut by 4 bases and J by 8 bases, with 13 bases left in between. This CDR3 comprises 13 residues. The CDR3 protein is CASSSPGSGTQYF. The CDR3 nucleotides are TGTGCCAGCAGTTCCCCCGGCTCGGGTACGCAGTATTTT.

Concerning this clone itself: The same CDR3 also results from other DNA sequences found in this sample. V is TRBV5-1 and J is TRBJ1-4; D is uncertain. The length of the CDR3 is 14 residues. CDR1 and CDR2 from the germline V gene are SGHRS and YFSETQ. With 0 bases removed from V and 3 bases from J, the gap between germline ends came to 6 bases. In DNA, the CDR3 is TGCGCCAGCAGCTTGGCGGGTTCTAATGAAAAACTGTTTTTT. Translated, it gives CASSLAGSNEKLFF.

The chain links TRBV6-1 to TRBJ2-1, with 14 bases aligning to TRBD2. V lost 0 bases, J lost 7 bases, and 5 bases stayed unmatched. CDR3 length: 17 residues. Germline V gives CDR1 MNHNS, CDR2 SASEGT. The CDR3 spells CASSEAGTSGRMNEQFF. CDR3 DNA: TGTGCCAGCAGTGAAGCAGGGACTAGCGGGAGAATGAATGAGCAGTTCTTC.

V is TRBV28 and J is TRBJ2-7; TRBD2 matches 7 bases. The CDR3 spans 12 residues. The germline V gene has CDR1 MDHEN and CDR2 SYDVKM. V gave up 6 bases and J gave up 12 bases; unmatched junction bases: 11. The CDR3 sequence is CASRALGGRVYF. The CDR3 region has the DNA TGTGCCAGCAGAGCCCTGGGGGGGAGGGTGTACTTC. The complete variable domain, with remaining parts taken from reference TRBV28 and TRBJ2-7, reads DVKVTQSSRYLVKRTGEKVFLECVQDMDHENMFWYRQDPGLGLRLIYFSYDVKMKEKGDIPEGYSVSREKKERFSLILESASTNQTSMYLCASRALGGRVYFGPGTRLTVT.

The chain combines TRBV5-8 with TRBJ2-4; TRBD2 aligns across 7 bases. The V gene end was trimmed by 2 bases and the J gene end by 8 bases; junction bases not matched to a gene: 7. From germline, CDR1 is SGHTS and CDR2 YDEGEE. There are 14 residues in the CDR3. This chain's CDR3 is CASSFGGVADIQYF. The CDR3 DNA reads TGTGCCAGCAGCTTTGGGGGGGTGGCAGACATTCAGTACTTC.

The chain joins TRBV5-4 to TRBJ2-3; 8 nucleotides agree with TRBD1. Germline CDR1 is SGHNT and CDR2 is YYREEE (reference sequence). This CDR3 is 15 amino acids long. V shed 0 bases and J 2 bases; nucleotides not matched to a gene: 2. The CDR3 sequence: CASSLDRGFTDTQYF. The DNA for the CDR3 is TGTGCCAGCAGCTTGGACAGGGGGTTCACAGATACGCAGTATTTT.

The chain couples TRBV10-3 to TRBJ1-1, with D possibly being TRBD1 (6 bases). CDR1 and CDR2 (germline): ENHRY, SYGVKD. V was trimmed by 6 bases and J by 2 bases, leaving 13 bases between them. There are 14 residues in the CDR3. The CDR3 coding sequence is TGTGCCATCAGCGAGGGGGGGGGTAACACTGAAGCTTTCTTT. It yields the protein CAISEGGGNTEAFF.

V and J are TRBV11-2 and TRBJ2-5, with TRBD2 matching 10 bases. Germline lookup yields CDR1 SGHAT and CDR2 FQNNGV. The CDR3 covers 16 residues. V was clipped by 0 bases and J by 4 bases; unmatched bases: 5. This CDR3 reads CASSLESGRAGETQYF. In nucleotides, the CDR3 is TGTGCCAGCAGCTTAGAAAGCGGGAGGGCCGGAGAGACCCAGTACTTC.

This chain links TRBV5-4 with TRBJ2-3, with TRBD1 matching over 8 bases. The CDR3 runs 18 residues. Germline V gene sequence: CDR1 SGHNT, CDR2 YYREEE (reference sequence). V was pared by 10 bases and J by 1 base, with 20 bases of the junction left unmatched. The CDR3, as DNA: TGTGCCGGCTCCCGTGACAGGGGCCTCTACCCTGGCACAGATACGCAGTATTTT. This sequence encodes CAGSRDRGLYPGTDTQYF. The full variable domain, with the rest looked up from reference TRBV5-4 and TRBJ2-3, is ETGVTQSPTHLIKTRGQQVTLRCSSQSGHNTVSWYQQALGQGPQFIFQYYREEENGRGNFPPRFSGLQFPNYSSELNVNALELDDSALYLCAGSRDRGLYPGTDTQYFGPGTRLTVL.